This entry concerns a single TCR beta chain. The target antigen is unknown. TCRdb ran MiXCR on the reads and lists one entry per CDR3 protein. The table lists a few hundred thousand distinct CDR3 sequences, 17% of them singletons. This sample stems from a study of T cell repertoires in cytomegalovirus infection. Looking at the study overall: Shared public TCR beta signatures pointed to both CMV infection and a matching HLA type.

The V end lost 3 bases, the J end lost 5 bases, and 10 bases lay between the germline ends. CDR1 is MNHEY, CDR2 SMNVEV, per germline (reference sequence). The CDR3 has 14 residues. Whole-study results and caveats: Cumulative frequency of public TCR beta families picked out carriers of CMV plus the relevant HLA. The ex vivo response was dominated by HLA-C-restricted CMV-specific TCR beta clonotypes.

V is TRBV27 and J is TRBJ2-2; tentative D call: TRBD2 (5 bases). The TCR originated in a human donor in good health (CMV status not recorded). Some clones in this sample may be carry-over from other donors' samples. Material: PBMCs. The CDR3 nucleotides are TGTGCCAGCAGTTTGAATCGGGGTACCGGGGAGCTGTTTTTT. Protein sequence: CASSLNRGTGELFF.